This T cell receptor beta chain appears in the sequencing data of a study of T cells in Graves' hyperthyroidism and ophthalmopathy. Background on the study: Prior to any treatment, at the point of initial diagnosis, peripheral blood was collected.

The sample holds many counts of this clonotype. Amplification yielded TCR beta CDR3 regions, with RNA transcripts as the source. RT-PCR in the first round (using the HTBI primer set) targeted the TCR CDR3. One entry per CDR3 protein results from TCRdb running MiXCR on the multiplex PCR reads. The sample consists of 400,000 to 500,000 distinct CDR3 sequences, approximately 15% of them appearing once. A Clinical Activity Score of at least 3, a NOSPECS grade of at least 4 and a duration under 3 months were recorded in the ophthalmopathy patients. Exclusion criteria comprised uncontrolled infection, other autoimmune disease, pregnancy or lactation. Each diagnosis was grounded in clinical symptoms, serum thyroxine and TRAb, thyroid ultrasound, and orbital computed tomography. Looked up from germline, CDR1 is KGHDR and CDR2 is SFDVKD. Trimming removed 9 bases at V and 0 bases at J, with 5 bases between. This CDR3 has 11 residues.

V gene TRBV24-1 combines with J gene TRBJ2-7; D gene unclear. This sequence was found in a man aged 18 to 35 with Graves' ophthalmopathy. Sequencing was done on a sample of blood. CDR3 bases: TGTGCCACCTCGACCTCCTACGAGCAGTACTTC. This translates into CATSTSYEQYF.